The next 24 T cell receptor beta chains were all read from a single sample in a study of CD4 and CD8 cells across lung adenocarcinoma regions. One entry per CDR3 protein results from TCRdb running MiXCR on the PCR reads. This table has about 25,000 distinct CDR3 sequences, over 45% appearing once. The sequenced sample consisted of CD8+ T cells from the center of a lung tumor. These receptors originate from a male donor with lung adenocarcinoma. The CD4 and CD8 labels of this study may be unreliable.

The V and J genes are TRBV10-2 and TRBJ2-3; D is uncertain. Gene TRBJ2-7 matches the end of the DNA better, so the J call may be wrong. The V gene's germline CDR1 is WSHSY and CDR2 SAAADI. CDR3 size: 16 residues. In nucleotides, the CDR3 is TGCGCCAGCAGTGAGCCGTGTCTGTTAGCCACAGATACGCAGTACTTC. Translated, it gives CASSEPCLLATDTQYF.

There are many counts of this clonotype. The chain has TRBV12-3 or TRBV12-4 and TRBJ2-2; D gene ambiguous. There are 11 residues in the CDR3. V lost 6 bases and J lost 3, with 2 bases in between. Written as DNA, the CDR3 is TGTGCCAGCAGGTACACCGGGGAGCTGTTTTTT. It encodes CASRYTGELFF.

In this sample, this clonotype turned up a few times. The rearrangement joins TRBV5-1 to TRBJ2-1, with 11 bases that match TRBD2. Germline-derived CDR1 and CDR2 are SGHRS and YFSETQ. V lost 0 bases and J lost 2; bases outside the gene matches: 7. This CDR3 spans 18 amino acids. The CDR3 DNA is TGCGCCAGCAGCTTGGTGGGGACTAGCGGAAACACCTACAATGAGCAGTTCTTC. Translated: CASSLVGTSGNTYNEQFF.

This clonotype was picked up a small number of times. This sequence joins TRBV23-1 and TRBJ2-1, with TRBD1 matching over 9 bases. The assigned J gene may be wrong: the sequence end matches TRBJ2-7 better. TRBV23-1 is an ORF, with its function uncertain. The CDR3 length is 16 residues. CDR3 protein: CASSQIQGASSYEQYF. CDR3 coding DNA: TGCGCCAGCAGTCAAATACAGGGGGCCAGCTCCTACGAGCAGTACTTC.

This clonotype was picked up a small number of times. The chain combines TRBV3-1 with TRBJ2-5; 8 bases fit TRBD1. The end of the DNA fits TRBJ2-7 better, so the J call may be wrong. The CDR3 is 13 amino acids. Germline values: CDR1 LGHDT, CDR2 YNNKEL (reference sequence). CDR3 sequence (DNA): TGTGCCAGCAGCCCCGGGACAGGAGGCGAGCAGTACTTC. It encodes CASSPGTGGEQYF.

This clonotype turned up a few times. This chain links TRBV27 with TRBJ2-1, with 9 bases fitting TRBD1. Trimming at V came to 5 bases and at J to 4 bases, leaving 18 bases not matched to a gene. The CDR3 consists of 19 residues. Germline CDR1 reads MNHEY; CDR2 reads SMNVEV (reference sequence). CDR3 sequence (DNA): TGTGCCAGCAGTCCTGAGTGGGCTTCCGGGACAGGGATATACAATGAGCAGTTCTTC. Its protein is CASSPEWASGTGIYNEQFF.

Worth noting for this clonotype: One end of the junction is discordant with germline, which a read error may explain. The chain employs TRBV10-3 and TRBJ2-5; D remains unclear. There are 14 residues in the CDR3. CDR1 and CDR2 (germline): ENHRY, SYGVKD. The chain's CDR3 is CAGRVGGDGETQYF. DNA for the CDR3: TGTGCGGGCCGCGTGGGCGGTGACGGAGAGACGCAGTATTTC.

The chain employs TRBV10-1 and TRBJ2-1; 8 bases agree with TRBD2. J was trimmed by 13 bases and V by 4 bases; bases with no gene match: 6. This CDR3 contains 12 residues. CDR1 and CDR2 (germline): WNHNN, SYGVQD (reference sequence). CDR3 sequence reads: CASSGTGGPQFF. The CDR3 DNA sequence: TGCGCCAGCAGTGGGACGGGAGGGCCCCAGTTCTTC.

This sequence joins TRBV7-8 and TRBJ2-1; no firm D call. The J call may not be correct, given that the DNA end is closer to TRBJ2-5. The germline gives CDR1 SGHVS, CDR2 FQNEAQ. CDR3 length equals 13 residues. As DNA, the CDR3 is TGTGCCAGCAGCTTAGAGCAGGCGCGGACCCAGTACTTC. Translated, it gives CASSLEQARTQYF.

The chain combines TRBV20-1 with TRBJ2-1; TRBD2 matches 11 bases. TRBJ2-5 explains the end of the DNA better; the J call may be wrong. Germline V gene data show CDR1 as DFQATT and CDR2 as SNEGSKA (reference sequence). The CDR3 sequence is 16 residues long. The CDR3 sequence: CSALDGASGRIETQYF. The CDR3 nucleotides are TGCAGTGCTCTAGACGGAGCTAGCGGGAGGATTGAGACCCAGTACTTC.

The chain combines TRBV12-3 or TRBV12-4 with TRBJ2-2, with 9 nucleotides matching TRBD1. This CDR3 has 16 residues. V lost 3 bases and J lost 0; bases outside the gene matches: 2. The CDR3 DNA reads TGTGCCAGCAGTTTTAGACAGGGGGCGAACACCGGGGAGCTGTTTTTT. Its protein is CASSFRQGANTGELFF.

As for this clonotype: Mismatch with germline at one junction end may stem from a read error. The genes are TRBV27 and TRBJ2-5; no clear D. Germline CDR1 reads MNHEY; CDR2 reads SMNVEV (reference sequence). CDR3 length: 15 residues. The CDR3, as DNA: TGTGCCAGGGGTCTCGGCGGCGGCGGCCCAGAGACGCAGTACTTC. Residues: CARGLGGGGPETQYF.

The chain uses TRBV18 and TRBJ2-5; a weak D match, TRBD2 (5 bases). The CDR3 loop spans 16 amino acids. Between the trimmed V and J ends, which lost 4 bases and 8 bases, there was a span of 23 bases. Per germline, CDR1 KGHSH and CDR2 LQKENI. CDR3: CASSRDSSRSPDTQYF. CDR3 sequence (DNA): TGTGCCAGCTCACGGGATTCTAGCCGGAGCCCAGATACCCAGTACTTC.

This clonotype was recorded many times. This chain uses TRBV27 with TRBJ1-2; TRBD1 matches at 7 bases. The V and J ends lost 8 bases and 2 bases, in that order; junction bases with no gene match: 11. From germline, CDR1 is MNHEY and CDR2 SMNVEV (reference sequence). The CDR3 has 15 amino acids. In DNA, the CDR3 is TGTGCCAGCGCTCCAAACAGGGGTTCGAACTATGGCTACACCTTC. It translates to CASAPNRGSNYGYTF.

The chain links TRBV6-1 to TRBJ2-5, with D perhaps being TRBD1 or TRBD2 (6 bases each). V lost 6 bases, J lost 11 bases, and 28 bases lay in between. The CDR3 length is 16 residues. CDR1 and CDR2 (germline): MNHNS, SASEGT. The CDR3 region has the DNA TGTGCCAGCAGGGGGGCCGGGAGAGGGGATGGGGATACGCAGTACTTC. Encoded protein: CASRGAGRGDGDTQYF.

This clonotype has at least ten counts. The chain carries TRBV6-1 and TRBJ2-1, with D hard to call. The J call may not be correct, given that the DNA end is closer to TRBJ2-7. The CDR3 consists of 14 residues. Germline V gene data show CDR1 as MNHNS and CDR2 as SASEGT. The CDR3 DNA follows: TGTGCCAGCACCTTACAGACCCCACTCTACGAGCAGTACTTC. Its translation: CASTLQTPLYEQYF.

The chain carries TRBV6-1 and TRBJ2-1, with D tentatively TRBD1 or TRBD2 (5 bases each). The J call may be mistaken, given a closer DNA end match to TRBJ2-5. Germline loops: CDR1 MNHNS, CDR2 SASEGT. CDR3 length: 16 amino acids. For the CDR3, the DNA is TGTGCCAGCGCGGAGGCCGGGGCCGGGGTCCGGGAGACCCAGTACTTC. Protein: CASAEAGAGVRETQYF.

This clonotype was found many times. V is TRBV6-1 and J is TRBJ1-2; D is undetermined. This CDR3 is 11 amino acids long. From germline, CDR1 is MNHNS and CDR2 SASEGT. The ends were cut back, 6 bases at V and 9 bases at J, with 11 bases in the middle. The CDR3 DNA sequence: TGTGCCAGCAGCGCGGGCAGCCGCTACACCTTC. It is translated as CASSAGSRYTF.

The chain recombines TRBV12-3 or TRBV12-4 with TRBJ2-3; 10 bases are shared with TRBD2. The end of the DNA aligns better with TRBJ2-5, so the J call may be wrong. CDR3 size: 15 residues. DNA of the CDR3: TGTGCCAGCAGCCCAAGCGGGAGGGGTATAGAGACCCAGTACTTC. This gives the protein CASSPSGRGIETQYF.

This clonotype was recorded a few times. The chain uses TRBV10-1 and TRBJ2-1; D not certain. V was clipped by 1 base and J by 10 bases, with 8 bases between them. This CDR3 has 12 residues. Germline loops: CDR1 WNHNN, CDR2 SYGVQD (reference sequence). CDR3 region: CASSEWGSEQFF. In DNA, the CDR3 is TGCGCCAGCAGTGAGTGGGGATCCGAGCAGTTCTTC.

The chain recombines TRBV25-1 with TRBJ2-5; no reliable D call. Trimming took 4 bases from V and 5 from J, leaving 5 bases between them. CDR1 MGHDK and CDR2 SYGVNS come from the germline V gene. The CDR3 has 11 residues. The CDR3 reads CASSGNETQYF. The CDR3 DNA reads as TGTGCCAGCAGTGGTAACGAGACCCAGTACTTC.

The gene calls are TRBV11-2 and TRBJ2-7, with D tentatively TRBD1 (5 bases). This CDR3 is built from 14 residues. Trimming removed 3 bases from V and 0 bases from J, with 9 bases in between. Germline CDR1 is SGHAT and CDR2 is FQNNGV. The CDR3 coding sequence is TGTGCCAGCAGCTTTTCCAGGGTCTCCTACGAGCAGTACTTC. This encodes CASSFSRVSYEQYF.

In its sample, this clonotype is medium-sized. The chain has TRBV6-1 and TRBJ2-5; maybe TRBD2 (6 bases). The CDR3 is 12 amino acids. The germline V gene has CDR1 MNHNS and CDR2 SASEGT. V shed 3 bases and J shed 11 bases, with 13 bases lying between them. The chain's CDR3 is CASSEGLGKQYF. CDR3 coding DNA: TGTGCCAGCAGTGAGGGACTTGGTAAGCAGTACTTC.

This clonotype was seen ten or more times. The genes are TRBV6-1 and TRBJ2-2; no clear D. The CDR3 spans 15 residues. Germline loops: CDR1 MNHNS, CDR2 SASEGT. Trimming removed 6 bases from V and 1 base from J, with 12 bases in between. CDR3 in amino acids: CASSPQSRNTGELFF. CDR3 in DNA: TGTGCCAGCAGCCCCCAGTCCCGGAACACCGGGGAGCTGTTTTTT.